The rows below give T cell receptor beta chains drawn from one sample of a study of control samples from healthy donors and cancer patients. Using immunoSEQ multiplex PCR, the repertoire was profiled, and TCRdb retains in-frame clones only, with some absent. The listing contains roughly 190,000 clones. Sequencing was done on a sample of blood. The receptors were gathered from a woman aged 30 to 39 in good health. Each CDR3 is given with its conserved first and last residue. The order of the fields is J gene, V gene, D gene, CDR3 DNA, CDR3 protein. A D gene is named only where the DNA matches it firmly.

J: TRBJ1-2
V: TRBV19
D: TRBD1
DNA: TGTGCCAGTAGTTGGATCGTAAACCGGGACAGGCACATAAGAGGAGGCTACACCTTC
CDR3: CASSWIVNRDRHIRGGYTF

J: TRBJ1-2
V: TRBV7-9
D: NA
DNA: TGTGCCAGCAGTTATCGGGAGAACTATGGCTACACCTTC
CDR3: CASSYRENYGYTF

J: TRBJ1-1
V: TRBV28
D: NA
DNA: TGTGCCAGCAGTTTAGATGGGTTCACTGAAGCTTTCTTT
CDR3: CASSLDGFTEAFF

J: TRBJ1-6
V: TRBV7-9
D: NA
DNA: TGTGCCAGCAGCTTCGGACGGGATAATTCACCCCTCCACTTT
CDR3: CASSFGRDNSPLHF

J: TRBJ1-3
V: TRBV3-1/TRBV3-2
D: NA
DNA: TGTGCCAGCAGCCAAGGAGGGGTCTCTGGAAACACCATATATTTT
CDR3: CASSQGGVSGNTIYF

J: TRBJ1-2
V: TRBV7-8
D: NA
DNA: TGTGCCAGCAGGGACTCCATAGGCTACACCTTC
CDR3: CASRDSIGYTF

J: TRBJ2-1
V: TRBV7-9
D: NA
DNA: TGTGCCAGCAGCTTTCTCGACGGACCACGGTTCTTC
CDR3: CASSFLDGPRFF

J: TRBJ1-6
V: TRBV5-1
D: TRBD1
DNA: TGCGCCAGCAGCTTGGTGGGACAGGGATTTTCACCCCTCCACTTT
CDR3: CASSLVGQGFSPLHF

J: TRBJ1-3
V: TRBV5-1
D: NA
DNA: TGCGCCAGCAGCTTGGCCCCAGGCAGGGGTACAGGTGCTGGAAACACCATATATTTT
CDR3: CASSLAPGRGTGAGNTIYF

J: TRBJ1-3
V: TRBV4-1
D: NA
DNA: TGCGCCAGCAGCCAAATGATCTTGGGTAACACCATATATTTT
CDR3: CASSQMILGNTIYF

J: TRBJ1-1
V: TRBV27
D: TRBD1
DNA: TGTGCCAGCAGTTTGGGACAGGGAGTCACTGAAGCTTTCTTT
CDR3: CASSLGQGVTEAFF

J: TRBJ1-5
V: TRBV28
D: NA
DNA: TGTGCCAGCAGTTCCCCAGGGATTGGTAATCAGCCCCAGCATTTT
CDR3: CASSSPGIGNQPQHF

J: TRBJ2-3
V: TRBV4-1
D: NA
DNA: TGCGCCAGCAGCCACTATACTAGAGGCACAGATACGCAGTATTTT
CDR3: CASSHYTRGTDTQYF

J: TRBJ1-5
V: TRBV24-1
D: NA
DNA: TGTGCCACCAGTGATTTGTCAGGGAATCAGCCCCAGCATTTT
CDR3: CATSDLSGNQPQHF

J: TRBJ1-4
V: TRBV9
D: NA
DNA: TGTGCCAGCAGCGGAGGACAGTCTAATGAAAAACTGTTTTTT
CDR3: CASSGGQSNEKLFF

J: TRBJ1-3
V: TRBV4-3
D: NA
DNA: TGCGCCAGCAGCCAAGATTCAAACTCTGGAAACACCATATATTTT
CDR3: CASSQDSNSGNTIYF

J: TRBJ1-2
V: TRBV3-1/TRBV3-2
D: NA
DNA: TGTGCCAGTTCGGACGGATACTATGGCTACACCTTC
CDR3: CASSDGYYGYTF

J: TRBJ1-1
V: TRBV7-2
D: NA
DNA: TGTGCCAGCAGCTTAGCGAACCGCTTGAACACTGAAGCTTTCTTT
CDR3: CASSLANRLNTEAFF

J: TRBJ2-1
V: TRBV7-6
D: TRBD2
DNA: TGTGCCAGCAGCTTTAGCGGGTCACCCTACAATGAGCAGTTCTTC
CDR3: CASSFSGSPYNEQFF

J: TRBJ2-1
V: TRBV7-3
D: NA
DNA: TGTGCCAGCAGCCCCGGCCAGGTTTACAATGAGCAGTTCTTC
CDR3: CASSPGQVYNEQFF

J: TRBJ1-5
V: TRBV6-5
D: TRBD1
DNA: TGTGCCAGCAGCGGGCGGACAGGGGGTCAGCCCCAGCATTTT
CDR3: CASSGRTGGQPQHF

J: TRBJ1-1
V: TRBV28
D: NA
DNA: TGTGCCAGCAGCCCCCCTCTCAGGATACCTGAAGCTTTCTTT
CDR3: CASSPPLRIPEAFF

J: TRBJ1-5
V: TRBV27
D: NA
DNA: TGTGCCAGCAGTTTATTCGGGGGGAGTAGCAATCAGCCCCAGCATTTT
CDR3: CASSLFGGSSNQPQHF

J: TRBJ2-5
V: TRBV7-2
D: NA
DNA: TGTGCCAGCAGCTTAGAGGGGTTGCACCAAGAGACCCAGTACTTC
CDR3: CASSLEGLHQETQYF

J: TRBJ1-1
V: TRBV5-1
D: NA
DNA: TGCGCCAGCAGCTTGAGACAGAACACTGAAGCTTTCTTT
CDR3: CASSLRQNTEAFF

J: TRBJ1-1
V: TRBV5-1
D: TRBD1
DNA: TGCGCCAGCAGCTTGGAACCAGGGGGACACACTGAAGCTTTCTTT
CDR3: CASSLEPGGHTEAFF

J: TRBJ2-7
V: TRBV4-1
D: NA
DNA: TGCGCCAGCAGCCAAAGGGACGGGCTCTCCTACGAGCAGTACTTC
CDR3: CASSQRDGLSYEQYF

J: TRBJ1-5
V: TRBV9
D: TRBD1
DNA: TGTGCCAGCAGCGTAGCAACAGGGGATCAGCCCCAGCATTTT
CDR3: CASSVATGDQPQHF

J: TRBJ1-4
V: TRBV6-4
D: NA
DNA: TGTGCCAGCAGTGACTCGACGGGAGGGGATGAAAAACTGTTTTTT
CDR3: CASSDSTGGDEKLFF

J: TRBJ1-3
V: TRBV7-6
D: TRBD1
DNA: TGTGCCAGCAGCTCGACAGGGTCGGTCATTGGAAACACCATATATTTT
CDR3: CASSSTGSVIGNTIYF

J: TRBJ2-1
V: TRBV7-2
D: TRBD2
DNA: TGTGCCAGCAGCTTAACGGCGGGCGGGGGGGCCAACTACAATGAGCAGTTCTTC
CDR3: CASSLTAGGGANYNEQFF

J: TRBJ2-5
V: TRBV7-9
D: NA
DNA: TGTGCCAGCAGCTCCTTGGGGGAGACCCAGTACTTC
CDR3: CASSSLGETQYF

J: TRBJ1-4
V: TRBV18
D: TRBD1
DNA: TGTGCCAGCTCACCAGGCAAGGGGGCGCGGGAAAAACTGTTTTTT
CDR3: CASSPGKGAREKLFF

J: TRBJ1-1
V: TRBV28
D: NA
DNA: TGTGCCAGCAGCCCAGACAGCTTTGAAGCTTTCTTT
CDR3: CASSPDSFEAFF

J: TRBJ1-6
V: TRBV5-1
D: NA
DNA: TGCGCCAGCAGTCCCGACGAATCACCCCTCCACTTT
CDR3: CASSPDESPLHF

J: TRBJ1-5
V: TRBV12-3/TRBV12-4
D: NA
DNA: TGTGCCAGCAGTCCTGGGAATCAGCCCCAGCATTTT
CDR3: CASSPGNQPQHF

J: TRBJ1-3
V: TRBV6-6
D: NA
DNA: TGTGCCAGCAGTTACTCGGCCGCTGGAAACACCATATATTTT
CDR3: CASSYSAAGNTIYF

J: TRBJ1-3
V: TRBV29-1
D: NA
DNA: TGCAGCTTCATCCAAGGGGGAAACACCATATATTTT
CDR3: CSFIQGGNTIYF

J: TRBJ1-5
V: TRBV5-1
D: NA
DNA: TGCGCCAGCAGCTTAGATGGTCTAGGGGCCCAGCATTTT
CDR3: CASSLDGLGAQHF

J: TRBJ2-1
V: TRBV5-1
D: NA
DNA: TGCGCCAGCAGCTTGCCTCAGGGGTTCTCCTACAATGAGCAGTTCTTC
CDR3: CASSLPQGFSYNEQFF

J: TRBJ2-2
V: TRBV27
D: NA
DNA: TGTGCCAGCCTTCTTCTCCCTATGAACACCGGGGAGCTGTTTTTT
CDR3: CASLLLPMNTGELFF

J: TRBJ2-7
V: TRBV7-2
D: NA
DNA: TGTGCCAGCAGCTCCCGGGCAGGGGTATCCTACGAGCAGTACTTC
CDR3: CASSSRAGVSYEQYF

J: TRBJ1-1
V: TRBV4-1
D: TRBD1
DNA: TGCGCCAGCAGCCAAGGGGGGGCGACAGGGAACCAAGCTTTCTTT
CDR3: CASSQGGATGNQAFF

J: TRBJ2-3
V: TRBV10-2
D: TRBD1
DNA: TGCGCCAGCAGTGATGAGAGGGACAGGGGGCCAGATACGCAGTATTTT
CDR3: CASSDERDRGPDTQYF

J: TRBJ1-3
V: TRBV28
D: NA
DNA: TGTGCCAGCAACGGAAGGCAGTTCTTCTCTGGAAACACCATATATTTT
CDR3: CASNGRQFFSGNTIYF

J: TRBJ1-2
V: TRBV6-6
D: NA
DNA: TGTGCCAGCAGTTACTCGCGCAGAGCCGAGAAATATGGCTACACCTTC
CDR3: CASSYSRRAEKYGYTF

J: TRBJ1-1
V: TRBV2
D: NA
DNA: TGTGTCTGTTGGCTGAACACTGAAGCTTTCTTT
CDR3: CVCWLNTEAFF

J: TRBJ2-5
V: TRBV11-2
D: TRBD2
DNA: TGTGCCAGCAGCCCTACACAGCGGGGGCTGGGGACCCAGTACTTC
CDR3: CASSPTQRGLGTQYF

J: TRBJ1-1
V: TRBV28
D: NA
DNA: TGTGCCAGCAGTCCATACGGGGGTGTAGAACTGAACACTGAAGCTTTCTTT
CDR3: CASSPYGGVELNTEAFF

J: TRBJ2-1
V: TRBV5-5
D: NA
DNA: TGTGCCAGCAGCTTGGGGCAGGGTCTCGATGAGCAGTTCTTC
CDR3: CASSLGQGLDEQFF

J: TRBJ1-4
V: TRBV5-8
D: NA
DNA: TGTGCCAGCAGCTTGGGACTCCTCAATGAAAAACTGTTTTTT
CDR3: CASSLGLLNEKLFF

J: TRBJ2-5
V: TRBV18
D: NA
DNA: TGTGCCAGCTCACCCCGGGGTAAAGAGACCCAGTACTTC
CDR3: CASSPRGKETQYF

J: TRBJ2-3
V: TRBV12-3/TRBV12-4
D: NA
DNA: TGTGCCAGCAGTCCTTCTTCAGATACGCAGTATTTT
CDR3: CASSPSSDTQYF